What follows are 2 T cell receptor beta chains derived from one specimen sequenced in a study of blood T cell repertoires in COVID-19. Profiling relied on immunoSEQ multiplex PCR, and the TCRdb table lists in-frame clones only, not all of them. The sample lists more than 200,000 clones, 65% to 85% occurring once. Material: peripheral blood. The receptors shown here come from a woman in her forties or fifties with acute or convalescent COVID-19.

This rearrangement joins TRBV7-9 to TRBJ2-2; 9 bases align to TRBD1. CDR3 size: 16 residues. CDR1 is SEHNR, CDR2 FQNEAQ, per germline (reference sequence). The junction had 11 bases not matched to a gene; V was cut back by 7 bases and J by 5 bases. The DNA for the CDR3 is TGTGCCAGCAACCTTGGACAGGGGTATGGGACCGGGGAGCTGTTTTTT. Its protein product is CASNLGQGYGTGELFF.

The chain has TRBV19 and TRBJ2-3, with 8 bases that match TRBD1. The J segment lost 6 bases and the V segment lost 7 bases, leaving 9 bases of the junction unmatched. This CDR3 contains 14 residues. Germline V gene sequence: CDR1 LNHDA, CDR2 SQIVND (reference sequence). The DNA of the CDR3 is TGTGCCAGTAAGACGGACAGGGTAGGGGATACGCAGTATTTT. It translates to CASKTDRVGDTQYF.